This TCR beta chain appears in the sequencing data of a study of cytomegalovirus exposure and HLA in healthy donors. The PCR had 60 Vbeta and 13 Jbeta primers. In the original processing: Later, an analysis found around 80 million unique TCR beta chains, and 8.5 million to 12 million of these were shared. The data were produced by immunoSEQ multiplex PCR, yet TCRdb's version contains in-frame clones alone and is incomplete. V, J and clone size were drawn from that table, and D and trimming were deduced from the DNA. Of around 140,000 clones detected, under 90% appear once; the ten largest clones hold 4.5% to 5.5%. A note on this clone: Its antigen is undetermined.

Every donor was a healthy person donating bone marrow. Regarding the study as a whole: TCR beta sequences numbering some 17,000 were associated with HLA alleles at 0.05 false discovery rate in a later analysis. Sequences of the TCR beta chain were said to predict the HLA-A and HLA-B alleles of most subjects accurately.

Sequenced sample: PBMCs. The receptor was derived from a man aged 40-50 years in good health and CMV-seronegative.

This CDR3 reads CASSLPGLLAKNIQYF. In nucleotides, the CDR3 is TGTGCCAGCAGTTTACCAGGGCTACTAGCCAAAAACATTCAGTACTTC. This chain uses TRBV27 with TRBJ2-4; possibly TRBD1 for D (5 bases). CDR3 length: 16 amino acids. V was trimmed by 2 bases and J by 0 bases, leaving 11 bases between them. Per the germline V gene, CDR1 is MNHEY and CDR2 is SMNVEV (reference sequence).